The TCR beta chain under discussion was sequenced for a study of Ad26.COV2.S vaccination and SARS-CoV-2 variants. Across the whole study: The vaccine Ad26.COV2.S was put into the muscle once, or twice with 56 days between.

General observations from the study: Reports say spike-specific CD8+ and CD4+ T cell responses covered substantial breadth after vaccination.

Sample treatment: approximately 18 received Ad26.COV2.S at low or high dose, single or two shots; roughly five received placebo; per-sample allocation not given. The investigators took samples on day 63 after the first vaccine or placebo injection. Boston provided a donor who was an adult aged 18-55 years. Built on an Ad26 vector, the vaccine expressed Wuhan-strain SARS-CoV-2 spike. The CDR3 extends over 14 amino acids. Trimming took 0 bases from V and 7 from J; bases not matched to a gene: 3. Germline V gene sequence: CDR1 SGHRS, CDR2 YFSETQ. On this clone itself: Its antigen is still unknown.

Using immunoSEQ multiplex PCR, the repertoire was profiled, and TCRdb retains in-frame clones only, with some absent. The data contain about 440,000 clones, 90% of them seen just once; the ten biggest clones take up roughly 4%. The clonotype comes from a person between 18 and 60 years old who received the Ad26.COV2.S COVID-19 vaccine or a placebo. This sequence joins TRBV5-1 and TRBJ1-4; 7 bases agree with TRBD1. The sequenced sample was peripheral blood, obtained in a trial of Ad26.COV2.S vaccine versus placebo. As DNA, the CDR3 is TGCGCCAGCAGCTTGGAGACAGGGTCTGAAAAACTGTTTTTT. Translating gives CASSLETGSEKLFF.